The entry below describes one T cell receptor (beta chain). This CDR3 is built from 13 residues. Germline assignment: CDR1 SQVTM and CDR2 ANQGSEA. V lost 6 bases, J lost 3 bases, and 4 bases stayed unmatched. Generated by immunoSEQ multiplex PCR, the TCRdb table keeps only in-frame clones and is missing some. The sample yields approximately 240,000 clones, approximately 87% seen once. This specimen comes from a study of blood T cell repertoires in COVID-19. About the research overall: T cells, B-cell-depleted T cells, or PBMCs supplied cDNA or gDNA.

The genes are TRBV29-1 and TRBJ1-1, with 10 bases aligning to TRBD1. Sample: PBMCs or T cells enriched from blood (not recorded which). The receptor was isolated from a woman aged 45-60 years in a cohort exposed to, infected with or recovered from COVID-19 (not recorded which). The CDR3 spells CSVTDRGYTEAFF. In DNA form, the CDR3 reads TGCAGCGTGACGGACAGGGGGTACACTGAAGCTTTCTTT.